This is a list of T cell receptor beta chains from one sample in a study of patients and donors after allogeneic stem cell transplantation. TCRdb re-called the RT-PCR reads with MiXCR, one entry per CDR3 protein. The sample holds about 230,000 distinct CDR3 sequences, roughly 13% seen once. The sequenced sample consisted of blood, either unsorted or a sorted T cell fraction (not recorded which). All receptors derive from a human donor who was either an allogeneic HSCT recipient or a stem cell or donor lymphocyte infusion donor (not recorded which). It is not recorded whose cells these are; they may come from a transplant donor. Both conserved end residues are part of each CDR3. Fields, in order: clone size, D gene, V gene, J gene, CDR3 protein, CDR3 DNA. A D gene is named only where the DNA matches it firmly. Clone size, where shown, is once, few, many, or a class for clones that have expanded.

size: -; D: TRBD1; V: TRBV7-9; J: TRBJ1-5; CDR3: CASSFSGQGNQPQHF; DNA: TGTGCCAGCAGCTTTTCGGGACAGGGGAATCAGCCCCAGCATTTT
size: -; D: TRBD1; V: TRBV12-3/TRBV12-4; J: TRBJ1-6; CDR3: CASSLRSTGAWLSSYNSPLHF; DNA: TGTGCCAGCAGTCTTCGTTCGACAGGGGCTTGGTTAAGCTCCTATAATTCACCCCTCCACTTT
size: -; D: TRBD1; V: TRBV12-3/TRBV12-4; J: TRBJ2-7; CDR3: CASSSTGLNYEQYF; DNA: TGTGCCAGCAGTTCGACAGGGTTGAACTACGAGCAGTACTTC
size: -; D: -; V: TRBV6-1; J: TRBJ1-5; CDR3: CASSGAFSNQPQHF; DNA: TGTGCCAGCAGTGGGGCCTTTTCTAATCAGCCCCAGCATTTT
size: -; D: TRBD2; V: TRBV7-3; J: TRBJ2-2; CDR3: CASSAGGGAGELFF; DNA: TGTGCCAGCAGTGCCGGTGGGGGGGCCGGGGAGCTGTTTTTT
size: -; D: TRBD2; V: TRBV20-1; J: TRBJ2-3; CDR3: CSARVGGWGTDTQYF; DNA: TGCAGTGCTAGAGTCGGGGGGTGGGGCACAGATACGCAGTATTTT
size: -; D: -; V: TRBV14; J: TRBJ2-7; CDR3: CASSQGRASYEQYF; DNA: TGTGCCAGCAGCCAAGGGAGGGCGAGCTACGAGCAGTACTTC
size: -; D: -; V: TRBV19; J: TRBJ1-2; CDR3: CASSVASGGYGYTF; DNA: TGTGCCAGTAGTGTGGCATCCGGTGGGTATGGCTACACCTTC
size: -; D: -; V: TRBV7-6; J: TRBJ2-3; CDR3: CASRPGRGTDTQYF; DNA: TGTGCCAGCAGGCCAGGACGGGGCACAGATACGCAGTATTTT
size: -; D: -; V: TRBV6-2/TRBV6-3; J: TRBJ1-2; CDR3: CASSRPTPVGGYTF; DNA: TGTGCCAGCAGCCGACCCACTCCTGTAGGTGGCTACACCTTC
size: -; D: TRBD2; V: TRBV2; J: TRBJ2-1; CDR3: CASRMTSRAYNEQFF; DNA: TGTGCCAGCAGGATGACTAGCAGAGCCTACAATGAGCAGTTCTTC
size: few; D: -; V: TRBV5-1; J: TRBJ1-2; CDR3: CASSLDSAIYGYTF; DNA: TGCGCCAGCAGCTTGGATTCAGCTATCTATGGCTACACCTTC
size: -; D: TRBD1; V: TRBV29-1; J: TRBJ1-3; CDR3: CSVGGQGSPGGNTIYF; DNA: TGCAGCGTTGGGGGACAGGGGAGTCCTGGGGGAAACACCATATATTTT
size: many; D: -; V: TRBV2; J: TRBJ1-5; CDR3: CASSENMGGNQPQHF; DNA: TGTGCCAGCAGTGAAAATATGGGCGGGAATCAGCCCCAGCATTTT
size: -; D: TRBD2; V: TRBV12-3/TRBV12-4; J: TRBJ2-2; CDR3: CASSYERGPTGELFF; DNA: TGTGCCAGCAGTTACGAGCGGGGCCCGACCGGGGAGCTGTTTTTT
size: many; D: -; V: TRBV28; J: TRBJ2-7; CDR3: CASSSHRESEQYF; DNA: TGTGCCAGCAGCTCACACAGGGAAAGCGAGCAGTACTTC
size: -; D: -; V: TRBV7-3; J: TRBJ1-2; CDR3: CASSLDLGEGYTF; DNA: TGTGCCAGCAGCTTAGATCTCGGGGAAGGCTACACCTTC
size: many; D: TRBD2; V: TRBV9; J: TRBJ2-1; CDR3: CASSVVSGANEQFF; DNA: TGTGCCAGCAGCGTAGTTAGCGGGGCAAATGAGCAGTTCTTC
size: many; D: -; V: TRBV5-8; J: TRBJ1-4; CDR3: CASSWGPLNEKLFF; DNA: TGTGCCAGCAGCTGGGGACCGCTTAATGAAAAACTGTTTTTT
size: few; D: -; V: TRBV11-2; J: TRBJ2-5; CDR3: CASSFSGGRQETQYF; DNA: TGTGCCAGCAGCTTCAGTGGAGGAAGACAAGAGACCCAGTACTTC
size: -; D: TRBD1; V: TRBV7-6; J: TRBJ2-2; CDR3: CASSLLQGPTGELFF; DNA: TGTGCCAGCAGCCTATTACAGGGGCCCACCGGGGAGCTGTTTTTT
size: few; D: -; V: TRBV9; J: TRBJ2-1; CDR3: CASSLDQQQFF; DNA: TGTGCCAGCAGCCTGGACCAGCAGCAGTTCTTC
size: -; D: TRBD2; V: TRBV11-1; J: TRBJ2-3; CDR3: CASSLGDRTGLAGRTDTQYF; DNA: TGTGCCAGCAGCTTAGGGGACAGAACTGGACTAGCGGGACGCACAGATACGCAGTATTTT
size: -; D: -; V: TRBV3-1; J: TRBJ2-5; CDR3: CASRGRLGTQYF; DNA: TGTGCCAGCAGAGGGCGTCTTGGGACCCAGTACTTC
size: few; D: -; V: TRBV20-1; J: TRBJ1-5; CDR3: CSAREVVGLGQPQHF; DNA: TGCAGTGCCCGAGAGGTGGTTGGGTTAGGACAGCCCCAGCATTTT
size: -; D: TRBD2; V: TRBV7-2; J: TRBJ2-5; CDR3: CASSLLAGVGETQYF; DNA: TGTGCCAGCAGCCTCCTAGCGGGAGTGGGAGAGACCCAGTACTTC
size: -; D: TRBD1; V: TRBV2; J: TRBJ1-6; CDR3: CASSEARGQGSPLHF; DNA: TGTGCCAGCAGTGAAGCAAGAGGACAGGGTTCACCCCTCCACTTT
size: -; D: -; V: TRBV11-1; J: TRBJ1-6; CDR3: CASSSDRSYNSPLHF; DNA: TGTGCCAGCAGCTCAGACAGGAGCTATAATTCACCCCTCCACTTT
size: -; D: -; V: TRBV7-2; J: TRBJ2-7; CDR3: CASRQTASYEQYF; DNA: TGTGCCAGCAGACAAACCGCCTCCTACGAGCAGTACTTC
size: -; D: -; V: TRBV12-3/TRBV12-4; J: TRBJ2-1; CDR3: CASSSGYSNEQFF; DNA: TGTGCCAGCAGTTCCGGATATAGCAATGAGCAGTTCTTC
size: -; D: TRBD2; V: TRBV7-2; J: TRBJ2-3; CDR3: CASSYLGGGPKDTQYF; DNA: TGTGCCAGCAGCTACCTCGGCGGGGGGCCGAAAGATACGCAGTATTTT
size: -; D: -; V: TRBV7-2; J: TRBJ2-4; CDR3: CASSLVERKNIQYF; DNA: TGTGCCAGCAGCTTAGTGGAGCGGAAAAACATTCAGTACTTC
size: few; D: TRBD1; V: TRBV5-1; J: TRBJ1-1; CDR3: CASSLEGQGVTEAFF; DNA: TGCGCCAGCAGCTTGGAGGGACAGGGGGTCACTGAAGCTTTCTTT
size: many; D: -; V: TRBV28; J: TRBJ2-1; CDR3: CASSLGGVGYNEQFF; DNA: TGTGCCAGCAGTTTAGGGGGTGTGGGTTACAATGAGCAGTTCTTC
size: many; D: -; V: TRBV20-1; J: TRBJ2-7; CDR3: CSANDGSGSYEQYF; DNA: TGCAGTGCTAACGACGGGAGTGGATCCTACGAGCAGTACTTC
size: few; D: TRBD1; V: TRBV12-3/TRBV12-4; J: TRBJ2-3; CDR3: CASTLGGQGADTQYF; DNA: TGTGCCAGCACCCTAGGGGGACAGGGAGCAGATACGCAGTATTTT
size: -; D: -; V: TRBV5-6; J: TRBJ1-2; CDR3: CASSFRGVDYGYTF; DNA: TGTGCCAGCAGCTTCAGGGGAGTAGACTATGGCTACACCTTC
size: few; D: -; V: TRBV20-1; J: TRBJ1-1; CDR3: CSAEPNTEAFF; DNA: TGCAGTGCTGAACCGAACACTGAAGCTTTCTTT
size: -; D: TRBD1; V: TRBV4-3; J: TRBJ2-6; CDR3: CASSQGRGTGANVLTF; DNA: TGCGCCAGCAGCCAAGGCAGGGGGACTGGGGCCAACGTCCTGACTTTC
size: few; D: -; V: TRBV28; J: TRBJ2-1; CDR3: CASSWYNEQFF; DNA: TGTGCCAGCAGCTGGTACAATGAGCAGTTCTTC
size: -; D: -; V: TRBV20-1; J: TRBJ2-5; CDR3: CSARPGHQETQYF; DNA: TGCAGTGCTAGGCCGGGACACCAAGAGACCCAGTACTTC
size: many; D: -; V: TRBV12-3/TRBV12-4; J: TRBJ1-3; CDR3: CASISPGNTIYF; DNA: TGTGCCAGCATCTCGCCTGGAAACACCATATATTTT
size: few; D: -; V: TRBV30; J: TRBJ1-1; CDR3: CAWMAAKSGKANTEAFF; DNA: TGTGCCTGGATGGCCGCAAAATCGGGTAAAGCGAACACTGAAGCTTTCTTT
size: -; D: -; V: TRBV20-1; J: TRBJ1-4; CDR3: CSARDQGTNEKLFF; DNA: TGCAGTGCTAGAGATCAGGGGACTAATGAAAAACTGTTTTTT
size: few; D: -; V: TRBV5-6; J: TRBJ1-1; CDR3: CASSFRVGFAEAFF; DNA: TGTGCCAGCAGCTTCAGGGTTGGCTTTGCTGAAGCTTTCTTT
size: many; D: -; V: TRBV20-1; J: TRBJ1-4; CDR3: CSARVGGNEKLFF; DNA: TGCAGTGCTAGAGTGGGAGGGAACGAAAAACTGTTTTTT
size: few; D: -; V: TRBV5-1; J: TRBJ2-5; CDR3: CASSGTGIPQETQYF; DNA: TGCGCCAGCAGCGGAACCGGGATACCTCAAGAGACCCAGTACTTC
size: many; D: TRBD2; V: TRBV6-1; J: TRBJ2-2; CDR3: CASRKTSGNTGELFF; DNA: TGTGCCAGCAGAAAGACTAGCGGGAACACCGGGGAGCTGTTTTTT
size: few; D: -; V: TRBV30; J: TRBJ1-1; CDR3: CAWRDGTNTEAFF; DNA: TGTGCCTGGAGGGACGGAACGAACACTGAAGCTTTCTTT
size: many; D: TRBD1; V: TRBV4-3; J: TRBJ1-2; CDR3: CASTPEGQVHGYTF; DNA: TGCGCCAGCACGCCTGAGGGACAGGTCCATGGCTACACCTTC
size: -; D: -; V: TRBV12-3/TRBV12-4; J: TRBJ1-6; CDR3: CASSLGSTETSPLHF; DNA: TGTGCCAGCAGTTTGGGCAGTACCGAAACCTCACCCCTCCACTTT
size: -; D: TRBD1; V: TRBV7-6; J: TRBJ1-1; CDR3: CASSPSRGKTEAFF; DNA: TGTGCCAGCAGCCCGTCCAGGGGGAAGACTGAAGCTTTCTTT
size: -; D: -; V: TRBV6-6; J: TRBJ2-1; CDR3: CASSLIRAEQFF; DNA: TGTGCCAGCAGTTTGATACGGGCTGAGCAGTTCTTC
size: many; D: -; V: TRBV29-1; J: TRBJ2-4; CDR3: CSVGGQGAKNIQYF; DNA: TGCAGCGTTGGAGGTCAGGGGGCCAAAAACATTCAGTACTTC
size: few; D: TRBD2; V: TRBV5-6; J: TRBJ2-3; CDR3: CASSLWGGGAGDTQYF; DNA: TGTGCCAGCAGCTTGTGGGGCGGGGGGGCTGGAGATACGCAGTATTTT
size: few; D: TRBD1; V: TRBV20-1; J: TRBJ2-3; CDR3: CSARGRRQGLDTQYF; DNA: TGCAGTGCTAGAGGGAGACGACAGGGGTTAGATACGCAGTATTTT
size: many; D: -; V: TRBV5-1; J: TRBJ2-3; CDR3: CASSPTSGTDTQYF; DNA: TGCGCCAGCAGCCCTACGTCGGGCACAGATACGCAGTATTTT
size: many; D: TRBD2; V: TRBV4-2; J: TRBJ2-2; CDR3: CASSPDGGDTGELFF; DNA: TGTGCCAGCAGCCCCGACGGGGGGGACACCGGGGAGCTGTTTTTT
size: few; D: -; V: TRBV20-1; J: TRBJ1-3; CDR3: CSLLGGNTIYF; DNA: TGCAGTCTCCTCGGGGGAAACACCATATATTTT
size: few; D: -; V: TRBV12-3/TRBV12-4; J: TRBJ2-1; CDR3: CASSPTGSAYNEQFF; DNA: TGTGCCAGCAGTCCAACAGGGAGCGCCTACAATGAGCAGTTCTTC